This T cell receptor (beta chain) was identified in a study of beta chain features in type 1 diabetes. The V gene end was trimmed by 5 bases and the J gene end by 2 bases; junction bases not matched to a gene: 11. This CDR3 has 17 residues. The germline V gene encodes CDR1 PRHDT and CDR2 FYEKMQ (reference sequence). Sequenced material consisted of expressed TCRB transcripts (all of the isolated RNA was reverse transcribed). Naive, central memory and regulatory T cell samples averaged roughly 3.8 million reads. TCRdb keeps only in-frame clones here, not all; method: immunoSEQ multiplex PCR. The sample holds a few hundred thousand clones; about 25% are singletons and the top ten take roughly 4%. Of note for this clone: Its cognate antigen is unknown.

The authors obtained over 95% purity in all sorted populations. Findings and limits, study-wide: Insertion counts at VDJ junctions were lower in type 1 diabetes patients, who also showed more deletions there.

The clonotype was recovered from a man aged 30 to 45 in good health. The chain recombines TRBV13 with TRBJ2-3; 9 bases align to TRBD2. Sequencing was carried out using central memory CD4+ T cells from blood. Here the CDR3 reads CASSAPRSGGPTDTQYF. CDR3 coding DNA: TGTGCCAGCAGCGCCCCCCGGAGCGGGGGGCCCACAGATACGCAGTATTTT.